This T cell receptor beta chain originates from a study of T cell repertoires in cytomegalovirus infection. Germline CDR1 is MNHNY and CDR2 is SVGAGI (reference sequence). The ends lost 4 bases at V and 3 bases at J; junction bases unmatched: 6. CDR3 length: 16 residues. With respect to this clonotype: Its antigen is unknown.

TCRdb re-called the reads with MiXCR, one entry per CDR3 protein. The sample lists approximately 990,000 distinct CDR3 sequences, less than 40% seen once, with more than 13% in the top ten. The sample consisted of cultured CD8+ T cells from PBMCs, taken from culture after CMV antigen stimulation. This receptor was taken from a human donor in good health (CMV status not recorded). Some clones in this sample may be carry-over from other donors' samples. This rearrangement joins TRBV6-6 to TRBJ2-1; 10 bases map to TRBD1. The CDR3, as DNA: TGTGCCAGCAGTTCCGGGACAGGGGCATACTACAATGAGCAGTTCTTC. Encoded protein: CASSSGTGAYYNEQFF.